The source of this T cell receptor (beta chain) is a study of blood T cell repertoires in COVID-19. Study information: Researchers got acute and convalescent COVID-19 samples from the United States, Italy and Spain. Sources were T cells, B-cell-depleted T cells, or PBMCs; the material itself was cDNA or gDNA.

In the authors' methods: From reference gene primer amplification, estimates of nucleated cell counts were derived. The assay was immunoSEQ multiplex PCR, and TCRdb's table has in-frame clones only and misses some. From that table come the V and J calls and clone size; the DNA was used to work out D and trimming. The top ten clones hold roughly 1.8% of a sample with 400,000 to 550,000 clones, about 85% of them seen once. The sample consisted of PBMCs or T cells enriched from blood (not recorded which). The clonotype originates from a woman younger than 35 with acute COVID-19.

For the CDR3, the DNA is TGTGCCAGCGAGGAGACACAGGGGAGCGGCTACACCTTC. Its protein is CASEETQGSGYTF. V usage is TRBV18 and J usage is TRBJ1-2; TRBD1 aligns across 7 bases. The CDR3 contains 13 residues. J lost 8 bases, V lost 8 bases, and 11 bases had no gene match. Per germline, CDR1 KGHSH and CDR2 LQKENI.